This T cell receptor beta chain came from a study of blood T cell repertoires in COVID-19. Clones were read by immunoSEQ multiplex PCR, and TCRdb kept only the in-frame ones, dropping some. The sample comprises fewer than 300,000 clones, 88% of which are singletons, and 0.95% to 1.5% rests with the top ten. The CDR3 sequence is 17 residues long. Trimming removed 4 bases at V and 4 bases at J, with 20 bases between. Germline lookup yields CDR1 SGHNT and CDR2 YYREEE (reference sequence). The clonotype originates from a woman between 40 and 50 years old with acute COVID-19. The sequenced material came from PBMCs or T cells enriched from blood (not recorded which). The chain links TRBV5-4 to TRBJ1-4, with a possible D match to TRBD1 (5 bases). CDR3 sequence reads: CASSPEPQTGGNEKLFF. Here the CDR3 DNA reads TGTGCCAGCAGCCCGGAACCACAGACGGGGGGTAATGAAAAACTGTTTTTT.